The T cell receptor (beta chain) described here comes from a study of monozygotic twins with inflammatory bowel disease. This CDR3 has 14 residues. TCRdb re-called the 5' RACE reads; one entry per CDR3 protein, DNA not given. The sample table includes approximately 400,000 distinct CDR3 sequences. The sequenced sample was blood. This TCR derives from a human donor with ulcerative colitis or Crohn's disease, or a healthy co-twin of an affected twin (not recorded which). The rearrangement links TRBV12-3 or TRBV12-4 to TRBJ1-4; the TCRdb call, TRBD1, lacks DNA for checking. This CDR3 is CASSPTGAREKLFF.